The 11 T cell receptor beta chains below all came from one sample that was sequenced in a study of control samples from healthy donors and cancer patients. The method was immunoSEQ multiplex PCR; TCRdb's version includes in-frame clones alone and lacks a portion of them. The data contain under 150,000 clones, 90% to 95% of them singletons. The sample comprised PBMCs. The source is a man aged 50 to 60 with head and neck cancer.

The chain combines TRBV3-1 (or the pseudogene TRBV3-2) with TRBJ2-3; the D is unclear. Per germline, CDR1 LGHDT and CDR2 YNNKEL (reference sequence). V lost 3 bases to trimming and J lost 6 bases, with 22 bases between them. The CDR3 runs to 17 residues. For the CDR3, the DNA is TGTGCCAGCAGCCAGACCACCCTAGGTGGGCTTACTGATACGCAGTATTTT. Residues: CASSQTTLGGLTDTQYF.

The CDR3 region is CASSGQGAYEQYF. For the CDR3, the DNA is TGTGCCAGCAGTGGGCAGGGGGCCTACGAGCAGTACTTC. The rearrangement joins TRBV25-1 to TRBJ2-7, with TRBD1 identical over 7 bases. Germline values: CDR1 MGHDK, CDR2 SYGVNS. The CDR3 sequence is 13 residues long. With V trimmed by 4 bases and J by 2 bases, 2 bases remained unmatched.

V gene TRBV25-1 combines with J gene TRBJ1-1; no clear D. This CDR3 has 14 residues. The germline gives CDR1 MGHDK, CDR2 SYGVNS. V was cut by 6 bases and J by 6 bases, with 17 bases left in between. The CDR3 DNA reads TGTGCCAGCAGCCCCTTGATGGCCGGCGCTGAAGCTTTCTTT. Translating it yields CASSPLMAGAEAFF.

The rearrangement links TRBV6-5 to TRBJ1-1; D is possibly TRBD1 (5 bases). V dropped 6 bases and J dropped 2 bases, with 16 bases sitting between them. The CDR3 totals 15 residues. Germline CDR1 is MNHEY and CDR2 is SVGAGI. CDR3 DNA: TGTGCCAGCAGGGACGAGGGACGCATTAACACTGAAGCTTTCTTT. This codes for CASRDEGRINTEAFF.

Concerning this clone itself: No conserved phenylalanine or tryptophan ends this CDR3, so it is likely a read error. This chain connects TRBV28 to TRBJ1-2; maybe TRBD1 (6 bases). V lost 8 bases and J lost 9, with 13 bases in between. The germline gives CDR1 MDHEN, CDR2 SYDVKM. The CDR3 is made up of 11 amino acids. The CDR3 here is CASSSRGRYTL. CDR3 in DNA: TGTGCCAGCTCTTCCAGGGGACGCTACACCCTC.

The V gene is TRBV20-1, the J gene TRBJ2-2; no firm D call. Looked up from germline, CDR1 is DFQATT and CDR2 is SNEGSKA (reference sequence). The CDR3 sequence is 11 residues long. Trimming took off 6 bases at V and 7 bases at J, with 9 bases between the two ends. The CDR3 reads CSASPGGELFF. CDR3 nucleotides: TGCAGTGCCTCCCCGGGCGGGGAGCTGTTTTTT.

The gene calls are TRBV24-1 and TRBJ2-1; 8 bases agree with TRBD1. The CDR3 has 16 residues. The germline V gene has CDR1 KGHDR and CDR2 SFDVKD. Trimming at V came to 4 bases and at J to 4 bases, leaving 8 bases not matched to a gene. CDR3 amino acids: CATSEPRGQGYNEQFF. The CDR3, as DNA: TGTGCCACCAGTGAGCCAAGAGGACAGGGTTACAATGAGCAGTTCTTC.

The chain links TRBV29-1 to TRBJ2-3; maybe TRBD1 (6 bases). The CDR3 has 13 residues. V was shortened by 5 bases and J by 3 bases, with 12 bases between the two germline ends. The germline gives CDR1 SQVTM, CDR2 ANQGSEA. The CDR3 spells CSVFRGDTDTQYF. Written as DNA, the CDR3 is TGCAGCGTTTTCAGGGGAGATACAGATACGCAGTATTTT.

The chain combines TRBV6-6 with TRBJ2-7; 9 bases are shared with TRBD2. Germline V gene sequence: CDR1 MNHNY, CDR2 SVGAGI (reference sequence). The CDR3 contains 14 residues. J lost 3 bases, V lost 4 bases, and 4 bases had no gene match. The CDR3 protein is CASSWLAGLYEQYF. In DNA, the CDR3 is TGTGCCAGCAGTTGGCTAGCGGGGCTCTACGAGCAGTACTTC.

The chain recombines TRBV2 with TRBJ2-1; D is ambiguous. Germline V lookup: CDR1 SNHLY, CDR2 FYNNEI. The length of the CDR3 is 13 residues. The V gene lost 8 bases and the J gene lost 4 bases, with 12 bases spanning the gap. Written as DNA, the CDR3 is TGTGCCAGCCAAACATCCTATTACAATGAGCAGTTCTTC. It codes for CASQTSYYNEQFF. Together with reference TRBV2 and TRBJ2-1, the CDR3 gives the full variable domain: EPEVTQTPSHQVTQMGQEVILRCVPISNHLYFYWYRQILGQKVEFLVSFYNNEISEKSEIFDDQFSVERPDGSNFTLKIRSTKLEDSAMYFCASQTSYYNEQFFGPGTRLTVL.

This clone showed up just once. CDR3 region: CASSLESNTEAFF. CDR3 coding DNA: TGTGCCAGCAGCTTAGAGTCTAACACTGAAGCTTTCTTT. This chain links TRBV7-9 with TRBJ1-1; no clear D. The germline V gene encodes CDR1 SEHNR and CDR2 FQNEAQ (reference sequence). Trimming shortened V by 1 base and J by 2 bases, and 5 bases separated the two germline ends. The CDR3 length is 13 residues.